These 3 T cell receptor beta chains came from one sample sequenced in a study of T cell responses to AZD1222 COVID-19 vaccine. Sequenced by immunoSEQ multiplex PCR; TCRdb stores in-frame clones only, minus some. The sample lists over 85,000 clones; about 90% were seen once. Sequenced material: peripheral blood, taken 28 days after the second AZD1222 dose. The origin of the receptors is an adult who received the AZD1222 COVID-19 vaccine.

This clone has a single count. The J gene is TRBJ1-1, the V gene TRBV28; D not resolved. The length of the CDR3 is 13 residues. The V and J ends lost 8 bases and 1 base respectively, with 11 bases between them. CDR1 MDHEN and CDR2 SYDVKM come from the germline V gene. CDR3 DNA sequence: TGTGCCAGCTTGAGATACGAGAACACTGAAGCTTTCTTT. As protein: CASLRYENTEAFF.

This clone was seen a single time. This chain joins TRBV11-2 and TRBJ2-4; D is ambiguous. Trimming took 5 bases from V and 1 from J, leaving 12 bases between them. CDR3 size: 15 residues. The germline V gene has CDR1 SGHAT and CDR2 FQNNGV. Here the CDR3 DNA reads TGTGCCAGCAGCGTACCGGGTGGGGCCAAAAACATTCAGTACTTC. Protein sequence: CASSVPGGAKNIQYF.

The chain recombines TRBV20-1 with TRBJ2-5; D uncertain. The CDR3 runs 11 residues. V gave up 5 bases and J gave up 1 base, with 5 bases separating them. Germline-derived CDR1 and CDR2 are DFQATT and SNEGSKA (reference sequence). CDR3 coding DNA: TGCAGTGCTTCCTTCCAAGAGACCCAGTACTTC. Its protein is CSASFQETQYF.